Sequencing of this T cell receptor (beta chain) was carried out in a study of T cell responses to AZD1222 COVID-19 vaccine. The method was immunoSEQ multiplex PCR; TCRdb's version includes in-frame clones alone and lacks a portion of them. The table shows 120,000 to 150,000 clones, with about 90% occurring only once. This clonotype was sampled from an adult in good health. Sequenced material: peripheral blood, taken on day 0 of AZD1222 vaccination.

In nucleotides, the CDR3 is TGCGCCAGCAGCTTTGGACTAGCGGGAGTAAGCGGGGAGCTGTTTTTT. This gives the protein CASSFGLAGVSGELFF. The chain uses TRBV4-1 and TRBJ2-2, with TRBD2 matching over 13 bases. The CDR3 contains 16 residues. Germline V gives CDR1 MGHRA, CDR2 YSYEKL. J gave up 7 bases and V 5 bases, and 7 bases lay outside the gene matches.